The 15 T cell receptor beta chains presented below share a single source sample, sequenced in a study of post-analysis software for immune sequencing data. Findings of the study overall: The five TRBV segments detected at higher frequency in patients than in controls included TRBV5-6, TRBV5-1 and TRBV20-1.

The antigens of these receptors remain unknown. The TCR beta cDNA libraries contained unique molecular identifiers. MiXCR was run by TCRdb on the PCR reads, yielding one entry per CDR3 protein. The profile shows hundreds of thousands of distinct CDR3 sequences, 55% to 60% of them singletons. The sample taken for sequencing was blood. These receptors originate from a girl aged 2-10 years with multiple sclerosis.

This clonotype was counted a few times. The rearrangement joins TRBV4-1 to TRBJ2-1; 13 bases align to TRBD2. The CDR3 totals 18 residues. The germline gives CDR1 MGHRA, CDR2 YSYEKL. J gave up 7 bases and V 5 bases, and 14 bases lay outside the gene matches. The CDR3 loop reads CASSGRELAGGVLNEQFF. The CDR3 DNA reads TGCGCCAGCAGCGGACGCGAACTAGCGGGAGGGGTATTAAATGAGCAGTTCTTC.

This chain links TRBV20-1 with TRBJ1-2; D remains unclear. The CDR3 is made up of 8 amino acids. The germline CDR1 and CDR2 sequences are DFQATT and SNEGSKA (reference sequence). CDR3 coding DNA: TGCAGGACCTATGGCTACACCTTC. It translates to CRTYGYTF.

The V gene is TRBV7-6, the J gene TRBJ2-5, with TRBD2 matching 13 bases. The CDR3 contains 16 residues. Per the germline V gene, CDR1 is SGHVS and CDR2 is FNYEAQ. Trimming cost V 4 bases and J 11 bases; bases outside gene matches: 13. The CDR3 bases are TGTGCCAGCAGCTCATACCAAGGACTAGCGGGAGAAGCGCAGTACTTC. Its protein is CASSSYQGLAGEAQYF.

This clonotype was picked up one time. J is TRBJ2-2 and V is TRBV7-8; perhaps TRBD1 as D (5 bases). Between the trimmed V and J ends, which lost 5 bases and 4 bases, there was a span of 20 bases. This CDR3 is built from 17 residues. CDR1 and CDR2 (germline): SGHVS, FQNEAQ. CDR3 in amino acids: CASSPKGVRLPTGELFF. Here the CDR3 DNA reads TGTGCCAGCAGCCCCAAAGGGGTGAGGTTGCCCACCGGGGAGCTGTTTTTT.

This chain joins TRBV6-2 or TRBV6-3 and TRBJ1-2; 11 nucleotides match TRBD1. The CDR3 covers 14 residues. Germline CDR1 MNHEY, CDR2 SVGEGT. After removal of 7 bases from V and 7 bases from J, the junction contained 8 bases not matched to a gene. CDR3 nucleotide sequence: TGTGCCAGCACCCAGGACAGGGGGCGTTCTGGCTACACCTTC. It encodes CASTQDRGRSGYTF.

This sequence joins TRBV5-1 and TRBJ1-4; 10 nucleotides agree with TRBD1. Germline-derived CDR1 and CDR2 are SGHRS and YFSETQ. The length of the CDR3 is 15 residues. V shed 3 bases and J 3 bases; nucleotides not matched to a gene: 2. CDR3 sequence: CASSSTGGSNEKLFF. The CDR3 DNA reads as TGCGCCAGCAGCTCGACAGGGGGCTCTAATGAAAAACTGTTTTTT. The variable domain in full, with the rest retrieved from reference TRBV5-1 and TRBJ1-4, is KAGVTQTPRYLIKTRGQQVTLSCSPISGHRSVSWYQQTPGQGLQFLFEYFSETQRNKGNFPGRFSGRQFSNSRSEMNVSTLELGDSALYLCASSSTGGSNEKLFFGSGTQLSVL.

V and J are TRBV28 and TRBJ2-7, with 9 bases identical to TRBD1. Germline-derived CDR1 and CDR2 are MDHEN and SYDVKM. Germline trimming cut 1 base from V and 5 bases from J; bases unmatched to any gene: 6. The CDR3 runs 15 residues. The CDR3 bases are TGTGCCAGCAGTTTATCACAGGGGGCGCAGGACGAGCAGTACTTC. This gives the protein CASSLSQGAQDEQYF. The full variable domain, completed using reference TRBV28 and TRBJ2-7, is DVKVTQSSRYLVKRTGEKVFLECVQDMDHENMFWYRQDPGLGLRLIYFSYDVKMKEKGDIPEGYSVSREKKERFSLILESASTNQTSMYLCASSLSQGAQDEQYFGPGTRLTVT.

Only a few counts were recorded for this clonotype. This rearrangement joins TRBV20-1 to TRBJ2-3; tentative D call: TRBD2 (7 bases). The V gene's germline CDR1 is DFQATT and CDR2 SNEGSKA (reference sequence). The CDR3 has 13 residues. V dropped 1 base and J dropped 9 bases, with 14 bases sitting between them. CDR3 in DNA: TGCAGTGCTAGAGCGGGGGGCATTCAGACGCAGTATTTT. Translation gives CSARAGGIQTQYF.

The V gene is TRBV7-8, the J gene TRBJ2-7; D is perhaps TRBD2 (5 bases). This CDR3 comprises 14 residues. Deletions cut 4 bases from V and 3 bases from J, with 13 bases between. Germline CDR1 and CDR2: SGHVS and FQNEAQ. The CDR3 sequence is CASSSRSSGYEQYF. The CDR3 region has the DNA TGTGCCAGCAGCTCTCGGTCAAGCGGCTACGAGCAGTACTTC.

Turning to this clonotype: The junction departs from germline at one end; a sequencing error may be responsible. The chain uses TRBV10-3 and TRBJ2-5; perhaps TRBD2 as D (6 bases). CDR1 is ENHRY, CDR2 SYGVKD, per germline. The length of the CDR3 is 14 residues. CDR3 coding DNA: TGTGCCATCAGTGAGTCGAGCCCGGGAGAGACCCGGTACTTC. Protein product: CAISESSPGETRYF.

This clonotype showed up just a few times. V usage is TRBV20-1 and J usage is TRBJ2-3, with 9 bases that match TRBD2. Unmatched junction bases numbered 4, after V lost 2 bases and J lost 4 bases. CDR3 length: 14 residues. Per germline, CDR1 DFQATT and CDR2 SNEGSKA (reference sequence). CDR3 sequence reads: CSARIAGASDTQYF. In nucleotides, the CDR3 is TGCAGTGCTAGAATAGCGGGAGCGTCAGATACGCAGTATTTT.

The V gene is TRBV6-2 or TRBV6-3, the J gene TRBJ2-1; no definite D call. The CDR3 is 12 amino acids. Germline lookup yields CDR1 MNHEY and CDR2 SVGEGT. V was shortened by 2 bases and J by 4 bases, with 3 bases between the two germline ends. CDR3 in amino acids: CASSYDYNEQFF. DNA for the CDR3: TGTGCCAGCAGTTACGATTACAATGAGCAGTTCTTC.

The gene calls are TRBV20-1 and TRBJ2-1, with D unclear. Germline-derived CDR1 and CDR2 are DFQATT and SNEGSKA (reference sequence). V gave up 3 bases and J gave up 0 bases, with 9 bases separating them. The CDR3 is 14 residues long. The chain's CDR3 is CSASDGPSYNEQFF. In nucleotides, the CDR3 is TGCAGTGCTAGCGACGGACCCTCCTACAATGAGCAGTTCTTC.

This clonotype turned up a few times. The J gene is TRBJ2-1, the V gene TRBV3-1; no reliable D call. The CDR3 covers 15 residues. The germline gives CDR1 LGHDT, CDR2 YNNKEL (reference sequence). V lost 0 bases to trimming and J lost 4 bases, with 10 bases between them. In DNA, the CDR3 is TGTGCCAGCAGCCAAGACCCACAGTCATACAATGAGCAGTTCTTC. It encodes CASSQDPQSYNEQFF.

This clonotype showed up just once. The V call is TRBV20-1, the J call TRBJ2-5; 8 positions agree with TRBD1. With 1 base clipped from V and 1 base from J, the junction kept 8 bases outside the gene matches. This CDR3 comprises 16 residues. Per germline, CDR1 DFQATT and CDR2 SNEGSKA (reference sequence). The CDR3 region is CSARARDRFIQETQYF. Here the CDR3 DNA reads TGCAGTGCTAGAGCCCGGGACAGGTTCATCCAAGAGACCCAGTACTTC.